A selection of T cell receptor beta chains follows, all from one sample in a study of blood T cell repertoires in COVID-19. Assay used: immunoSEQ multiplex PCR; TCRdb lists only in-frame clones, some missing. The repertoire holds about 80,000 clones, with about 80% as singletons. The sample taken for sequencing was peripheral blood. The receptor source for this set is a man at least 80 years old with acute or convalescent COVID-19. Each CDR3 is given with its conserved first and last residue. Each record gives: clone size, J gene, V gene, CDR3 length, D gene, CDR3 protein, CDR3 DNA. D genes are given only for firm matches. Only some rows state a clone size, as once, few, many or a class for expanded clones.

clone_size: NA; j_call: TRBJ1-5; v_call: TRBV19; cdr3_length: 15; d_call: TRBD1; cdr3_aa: CASSVDRGPGQPQHF; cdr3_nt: TGTGCCAGTAGTGTCGACAGGGGGCCTGGACAGCCCCAGCATTTT
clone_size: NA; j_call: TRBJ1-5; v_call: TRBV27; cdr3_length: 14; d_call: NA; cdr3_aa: CASSFRPGYGPQHF; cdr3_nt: TGTGCCAGCAGTTTTAGACCAGGGTACGGGCCCCAGCATTTT
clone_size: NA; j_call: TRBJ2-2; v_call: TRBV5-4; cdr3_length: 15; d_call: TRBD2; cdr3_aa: CASSPLAGDTGELFF; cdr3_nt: TGTGCCAGCAGCCCACTAGCGGGGGACACCGGGGAGCTGTTTTTT
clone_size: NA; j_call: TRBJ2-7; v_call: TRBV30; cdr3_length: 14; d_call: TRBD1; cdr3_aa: CAWSVQGISYEQYF; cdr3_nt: TGTGCCTGGAGTGTACAGGGGATATCCTACGAGCAGTACTTC
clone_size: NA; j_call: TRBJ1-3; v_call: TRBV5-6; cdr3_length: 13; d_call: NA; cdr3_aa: CASLPQGGNTIYF; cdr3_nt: TGTGCCAGCCTCCCGCAGGGTGGAAACACCATATATTTT
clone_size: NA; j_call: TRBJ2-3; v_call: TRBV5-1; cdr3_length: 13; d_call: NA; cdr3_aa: CASSPDSGDTQYF; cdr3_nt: TGCGCCAGCAGCCCCGACTCTGGGGATACGCAGTATTTT
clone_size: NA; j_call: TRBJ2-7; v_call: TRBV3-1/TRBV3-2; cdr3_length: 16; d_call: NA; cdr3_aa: CASSPPGGGPTYEQYF; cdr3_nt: TGTGCCAGCAGCCCCCCTGGAGGGGGCCCAACCTACGAGCAGTACTTC
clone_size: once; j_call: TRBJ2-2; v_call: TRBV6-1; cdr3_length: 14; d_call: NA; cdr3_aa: CASSEMYLPGELFF; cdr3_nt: TGTGCCAGCAGTGAAATGTATCTCCCCGGGGAGCTGTTTTTT
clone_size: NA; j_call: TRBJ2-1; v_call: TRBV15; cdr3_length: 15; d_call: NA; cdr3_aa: CATSTQGPSSNEQFF; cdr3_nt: TGTGCCACCAGCACACAGGGACCCAGTTCCAATGAGCAGTTCTTC
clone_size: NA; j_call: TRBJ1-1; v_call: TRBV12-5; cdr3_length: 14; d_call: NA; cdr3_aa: CASDGQYMNTEAFF; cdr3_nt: TGTGCTAGTGATGGACAATACATGAACACTGAAGCTTTCTTT
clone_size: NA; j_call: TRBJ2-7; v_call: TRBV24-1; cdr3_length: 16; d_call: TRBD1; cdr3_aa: CATSEPGTGPFYEQYF; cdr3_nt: TGTGCCACCAGTGAGCCCGGGACAGGGCCTTTCTACGAGCAGTACTTC
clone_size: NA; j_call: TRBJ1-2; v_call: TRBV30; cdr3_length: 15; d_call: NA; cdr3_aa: CAWSISRVSNYGYTF; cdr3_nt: TGTGCCTGGAGTATAAGCAGGGTATCTAACTATGGCTACACCTTC
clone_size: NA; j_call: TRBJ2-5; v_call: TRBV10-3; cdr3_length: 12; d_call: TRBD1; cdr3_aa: CAIGGTAETQYF; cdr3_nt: TGTGCCATCGGTGGGACAGCAGAGACCCAGTACTTC
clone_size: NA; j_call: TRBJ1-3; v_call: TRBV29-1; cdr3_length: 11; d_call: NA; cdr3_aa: CSVEGRNTIYF; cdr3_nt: TGCAGCGTTGAAGGGCGAAACACCATATATTTT
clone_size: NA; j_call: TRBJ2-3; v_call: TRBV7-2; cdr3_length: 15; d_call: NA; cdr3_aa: CASSLGLLSTDTQYF; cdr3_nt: TGTGCCAGCAGCTTAGGCCTGCTAAGCACAGATACGCAGTATTTT
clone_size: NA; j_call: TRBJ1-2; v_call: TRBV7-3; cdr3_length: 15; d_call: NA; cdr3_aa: CASSLTSRGGEGYTF; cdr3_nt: TGTGCCAGCAGCTTAACTTCCAGGGGAGGGGAGGGCTACACCTTC
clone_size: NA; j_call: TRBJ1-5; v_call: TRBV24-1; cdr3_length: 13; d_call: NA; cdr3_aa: CATADRNNQPQHF; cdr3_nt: TGTGCCACCGCCGACAGGAACAATCAGCCCCAGCATTTT
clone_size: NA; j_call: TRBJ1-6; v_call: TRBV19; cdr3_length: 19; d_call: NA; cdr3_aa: CASSIEGPALSSYNSPLHF; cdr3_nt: TGTGCCAGTAGTATAGAGGGGCCAGCATTGAGCTCCTATAATTCACCCCTCCACTTT
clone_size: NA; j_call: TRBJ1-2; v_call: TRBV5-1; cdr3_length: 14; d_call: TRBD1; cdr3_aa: CASSLATGGYGYTF; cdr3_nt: TGCGCCAGCAGCTTGGCCACAGGGGGGTATGGCTACACCTTC
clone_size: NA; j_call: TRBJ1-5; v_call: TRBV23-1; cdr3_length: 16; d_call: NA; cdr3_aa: CASSQREGHGDQPQHF; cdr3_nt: TGCGCCAGCAGTCAAAGAGAGGGCCACGGGGATCAGCCCCAGCATTTT
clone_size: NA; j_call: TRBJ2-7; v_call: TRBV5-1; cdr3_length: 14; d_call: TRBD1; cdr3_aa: CASSPGTGGDEQYF; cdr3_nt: TGCGCCAGCAGCCCCGGGACAGGGGGCGACGAGCAGTACTTC
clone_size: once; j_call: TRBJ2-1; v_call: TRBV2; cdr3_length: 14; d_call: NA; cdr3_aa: CASRAGGSYNEQFF; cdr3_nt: TGTGCCAGCAGAGCAGGTGGCTCCTACAATGAGCAGTTCTTC
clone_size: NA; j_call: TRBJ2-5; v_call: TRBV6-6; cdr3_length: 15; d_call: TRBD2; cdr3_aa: CASSRSLAGGETQYF; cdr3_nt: TGTGCCAGCAGCCGCAGCTTAGCGGGGGGGGAGACCCAGTACTTC
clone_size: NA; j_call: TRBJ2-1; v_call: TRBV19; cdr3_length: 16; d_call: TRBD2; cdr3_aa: CATRTSGGANYNEQFF; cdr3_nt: TGTGCCACCAGGACTAGCGGGGGGGCTAACTACAATGAGCAGTTCTTC
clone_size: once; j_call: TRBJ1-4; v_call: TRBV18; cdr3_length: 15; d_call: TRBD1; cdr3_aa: CASSPGQDRGEKLFF; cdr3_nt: TGTGCCAGCTCACCGGGACAGGATCGGGGCGAAAAACTGTTTTTT
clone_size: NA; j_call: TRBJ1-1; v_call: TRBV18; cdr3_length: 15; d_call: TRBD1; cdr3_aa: CASSPLQGAYTEAFF; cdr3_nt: TGTGCCAGCTCACCCCTACAGGGGGCGTACACTGAAGCTTTCTTT
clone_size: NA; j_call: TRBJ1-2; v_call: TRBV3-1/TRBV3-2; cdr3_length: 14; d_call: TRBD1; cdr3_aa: CASSRATGQDGHTF; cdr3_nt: TGTGCCAGCAGCCGGGCAACCGGACAGGACGGTCACACCTTC
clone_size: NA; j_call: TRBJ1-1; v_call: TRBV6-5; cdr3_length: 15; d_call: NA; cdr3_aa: CASSKIQGGNTEAFF; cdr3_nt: TGTGCCAGCAGCAAAATACAGGGTGGAAACACTGAAGCTTTCTTT
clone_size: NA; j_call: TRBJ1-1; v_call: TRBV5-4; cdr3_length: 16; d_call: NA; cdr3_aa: CASSFSGGAMGTEAFF; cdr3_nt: TGTGCCAGCAGCTTCTCGGGGGGCGCGATGGGCACTGAAGCTTTCTTT
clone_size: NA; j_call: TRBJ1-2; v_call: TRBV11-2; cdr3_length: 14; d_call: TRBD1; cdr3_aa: CASSSQGAHYGYTF; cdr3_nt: TGTGCCAGCAGCTCGCAGGGGGCTCACTATGGCTACACCTTC
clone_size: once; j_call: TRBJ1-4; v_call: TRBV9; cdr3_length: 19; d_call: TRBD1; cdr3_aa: CASSVTGTGGANRNEKLFF; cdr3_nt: TGTGCCAGCAGCGTTACCGGGACAGGGGGCGCGAATCGCAATGAAAAACTGTTTTTT
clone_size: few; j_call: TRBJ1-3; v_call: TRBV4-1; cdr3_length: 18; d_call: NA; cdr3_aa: CASSQDSARARSGNTIYF; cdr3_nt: TGCGCCAGCAGCCAAGATTCCGCCAGGGCCCGCTCTGGAAACACCATATATTTT
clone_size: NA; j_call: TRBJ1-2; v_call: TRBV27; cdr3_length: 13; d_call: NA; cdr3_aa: CASSFVGEYGYTF; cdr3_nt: TGTGCCAGCAGTTTCGTGGGAGAATATGGCTACACCTTC
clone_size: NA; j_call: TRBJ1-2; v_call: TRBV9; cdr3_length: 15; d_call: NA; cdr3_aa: CASSVGQGGTYGYTF; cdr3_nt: TGTGCCAGCAGCGTGGGGCAGGGTGGTACCTATGGCTACACCTTC
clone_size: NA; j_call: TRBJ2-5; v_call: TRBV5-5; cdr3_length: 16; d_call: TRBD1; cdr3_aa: CASSLASTGGQETQYF; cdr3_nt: TGTGCCAGCAGCTTGGCCTCGACAGGGGGGCAAGAGACCCAGTACTTC
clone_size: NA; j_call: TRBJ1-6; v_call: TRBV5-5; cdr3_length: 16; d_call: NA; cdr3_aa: CASSFGDSLYNSPLHF; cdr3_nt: TGTGCCAGCAGCTTCGGGGACTCGCTCTATAATTCACCCCTCCACTTT
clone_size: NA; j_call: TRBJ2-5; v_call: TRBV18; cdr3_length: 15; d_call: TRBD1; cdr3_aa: CASSPPGQVQETQYF; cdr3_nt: TGTGCCAGCTCACCCCCGGGACAGGTGCAAGAGACCCAGTACTTC
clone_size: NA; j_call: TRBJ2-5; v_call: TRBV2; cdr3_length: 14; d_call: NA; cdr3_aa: CASKGHLSQETQYF; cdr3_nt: TGTGCCAGCAAGGGGCACTTATCCCAAGAGACCCAGTACTTC
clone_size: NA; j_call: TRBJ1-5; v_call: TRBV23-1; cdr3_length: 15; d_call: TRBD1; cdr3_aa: CASSQTDRFNQPQHF; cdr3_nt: TGCGCCAGCAGTCAAACGGACAGGTTTAACCAGCCCCAGCATTTT
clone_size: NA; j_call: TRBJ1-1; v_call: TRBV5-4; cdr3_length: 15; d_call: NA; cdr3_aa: CASSDPTGSNTEAFF; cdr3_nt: TGTGCCAGCAGCGACCCGACAGGTTCGAACACTGAAGCTTTCTTT
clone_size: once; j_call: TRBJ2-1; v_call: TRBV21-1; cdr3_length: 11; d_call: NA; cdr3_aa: CASSKELAQFF; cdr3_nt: TGTGCCAGCAGCAAAGAGTTGGCGCAGTTCTTC
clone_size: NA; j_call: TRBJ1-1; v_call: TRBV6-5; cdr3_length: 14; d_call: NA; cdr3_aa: CASTPGRLNTEAFF; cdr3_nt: TGTGCCAGCACCCCCGGCAGGCTGAACACTGAAGCTTTCTTT
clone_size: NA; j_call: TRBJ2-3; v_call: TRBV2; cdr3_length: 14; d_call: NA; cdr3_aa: CASSGGQKPDTQYF; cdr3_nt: TGTGCCAGCAGTGGTGGACAGAAGCCAGATACGCAGTATTTT
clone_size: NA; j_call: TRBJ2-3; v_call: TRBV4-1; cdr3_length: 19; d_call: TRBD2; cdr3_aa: CASSQDRSQRGGRTDTQYF; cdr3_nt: TGCGCCAGCAGCCAAGATAGGTCCCAGCGGGGGGGCCGCACAGATACGCAGTATTTT